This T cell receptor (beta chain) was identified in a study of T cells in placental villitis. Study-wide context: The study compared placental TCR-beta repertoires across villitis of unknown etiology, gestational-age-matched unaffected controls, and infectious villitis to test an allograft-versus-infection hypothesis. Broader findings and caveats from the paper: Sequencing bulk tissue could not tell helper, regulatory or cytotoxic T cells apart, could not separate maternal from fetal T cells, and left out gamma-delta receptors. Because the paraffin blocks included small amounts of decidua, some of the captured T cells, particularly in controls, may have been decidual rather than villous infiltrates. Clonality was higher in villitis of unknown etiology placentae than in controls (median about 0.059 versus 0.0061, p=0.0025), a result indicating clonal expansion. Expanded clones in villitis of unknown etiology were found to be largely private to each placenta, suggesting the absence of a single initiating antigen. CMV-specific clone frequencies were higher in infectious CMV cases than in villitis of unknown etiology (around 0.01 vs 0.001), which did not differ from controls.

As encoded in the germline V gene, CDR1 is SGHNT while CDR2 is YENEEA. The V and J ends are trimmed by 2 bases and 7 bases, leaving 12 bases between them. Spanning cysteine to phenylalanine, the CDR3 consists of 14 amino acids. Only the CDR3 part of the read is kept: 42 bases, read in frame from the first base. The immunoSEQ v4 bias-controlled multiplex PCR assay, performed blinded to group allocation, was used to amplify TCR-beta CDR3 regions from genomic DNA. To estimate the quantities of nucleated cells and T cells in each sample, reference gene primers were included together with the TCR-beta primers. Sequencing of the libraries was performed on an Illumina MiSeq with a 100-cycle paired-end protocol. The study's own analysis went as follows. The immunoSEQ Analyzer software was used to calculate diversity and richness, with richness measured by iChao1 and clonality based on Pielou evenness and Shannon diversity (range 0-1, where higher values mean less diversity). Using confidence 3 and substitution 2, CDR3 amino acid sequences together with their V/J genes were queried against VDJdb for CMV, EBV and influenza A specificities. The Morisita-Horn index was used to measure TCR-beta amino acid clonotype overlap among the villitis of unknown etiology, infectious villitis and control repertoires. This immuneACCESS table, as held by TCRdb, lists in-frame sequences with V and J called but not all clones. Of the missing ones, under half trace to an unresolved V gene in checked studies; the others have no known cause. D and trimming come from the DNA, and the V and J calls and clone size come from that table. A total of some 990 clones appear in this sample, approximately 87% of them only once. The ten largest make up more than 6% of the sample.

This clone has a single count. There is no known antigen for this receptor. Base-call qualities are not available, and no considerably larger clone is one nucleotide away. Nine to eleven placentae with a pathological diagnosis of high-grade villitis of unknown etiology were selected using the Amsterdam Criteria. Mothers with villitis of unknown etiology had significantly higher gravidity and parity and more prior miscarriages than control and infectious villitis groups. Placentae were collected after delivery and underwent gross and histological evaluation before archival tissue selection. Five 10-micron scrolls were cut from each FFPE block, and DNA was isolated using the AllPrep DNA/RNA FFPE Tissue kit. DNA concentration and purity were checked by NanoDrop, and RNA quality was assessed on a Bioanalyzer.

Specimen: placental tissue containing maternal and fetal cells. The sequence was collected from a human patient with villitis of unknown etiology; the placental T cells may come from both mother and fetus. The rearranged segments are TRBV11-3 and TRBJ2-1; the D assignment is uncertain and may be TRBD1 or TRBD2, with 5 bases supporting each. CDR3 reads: CASSLLGVGNEQFF. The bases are TGTGCCAGCAGCTTATTGGGGGTAGGAAATGAGCAGTTCTTC. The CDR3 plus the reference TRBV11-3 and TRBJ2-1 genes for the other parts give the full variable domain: EAGVVQSPRYKIIEKKQPVAFWCNPISGHNTLYWYLQNLGQGPELLIRYENEEAVDDSQLPKDRFSAERLKGVDSTLKIQPAELGDSAVYLCASSLLGVGNEQFFGPGTRLTVL.